This T cell receptor beta chain was captured by sequencing in a study of PD-1 blockade in classical Hodgkin lymphoma (dated by TCRdb to 2020 to 2021). Broadly, across the study: Nivolumab dosing was 3 mg/kg intravenously every 2 weeks, continuing until either disease progression or unacceptable toxicity. To define a peripheral blood immune signature of response to PD-1 blockade in classical Hodgkin lymphoma, the study combined TCR beta sequencing with CyTOF.

What the research found in general, with its limitations: The study was limited to a single clinical trial cohort, and causes of repertoire differences, possibly disease activity or prior therapy, remained undefined. Trial patients achieving complete response had baseline diversity similar to newly diagnosed patients, whereas partial responders and progressors had significantly lower diversity. A significant rise by C4D1 was seen in CD4+ but not CD8+ TCR diversity (p=0.0027 vs p=0.16), with the rise being most apparent in complete responders (p=0.02). Baseline TCR diversity was reported to be lower in newly diagnosed patients than in healthy donors, and even lower in relapsed/refractory patients. Patients starting nivolumab less than 1 year after ASCT had lower diversity and were excluded from later analyses to avoid confounding by immune reconstitution.

As encoded in the germline V gene (reference sequence), CDR1 is GTSNPN while CDR2 is SVGIG. The junction carries 11 bases between V and J, which are trimmed by 1 base and 4 bases respectively. The CDR3 contains 14 residues, cysteine and phenylalanine counted. CDR3 DNA only is kept here, 42 bases in frame from base 1. Of note for this clone: No antigen is known for it. Base qualities are not provided; no much larger clone lies one nucleotide away.

The Qiagen DNeasy kit was used to extract genomic DNA both from unsorted PBMCs and from the negatively selected CD4+ and CD8+ fractions. TCR beta CDR3 regions were amplified by immunoSEQ multiplex PCR using primers annealing to V and J segments. A synthetic immune receptor repertoire was used to minimize amplification bias, and remaining bias was computationally removed after sequencing. As for the original processing: Custom Python scripts were used to quantify repertoire diversity as the Shannon entropy index. Unsorted, CD4+ and CD8+ repertoires were examined separately, except in combined analyses, for which CD4+ and CD8+ sequences were merged in silico. Clonal expansion was defined as at least a 2-fold frequency increase after treatment relative to C1D1, with a pseudocount of 0.5 for undetected baseline clones. Clones with 0 or 1 copy at C1D1 were defined as singleton clones, while clones with 2 or more copies were defined as non-singleton clones. Clones expanded in unsorted samples were labelled as CD4+, CD8+ or unknown by matching protein sequences in sorted samples from the same patient. Wilcoxon tests on paired samples were used to test diversity changes from C1D1 to C4D1. In its TCRdb copy, this immuneACCESS table keeps in-frame sequences only and misses some clones. Where compared with another copy, unresolved V genes explain less than half of these, and the others have no known cause. The DNA gave D and trimming, while V, J and clone size come from that table. Within this sample are tens of thousands of clones, with roughly 89% of them counted one time only. The ten largest clones capture approximately 11% of the sample.

The sample's time point label, in plain terms: cycle 2 day 1 (C2D1) of nivolumab. Relapse after autologous stem cell transplantation had occurred in all trial patients, and cohorts A, B and C were distinguished by prior brentuximab vedotin exposure. The trial cohort included some 53 patients with relapsed/refractory classical Hodgkin lymphoma, and each patient had a best overall response of complete response, partial response or progressive disease. Single-agent nivolumab was administered to trial patients in the multi-cohort phase II CheckMate 205 trial. An independent review committee assessed best overall response using the 2007 International Working Group response criteria. Trial PBMCs were collected immediately before nivolumab initiation (C1D1) and during therapy at cycle 2 day 1 and cycle 4 day 1. Peripheral blood was collected in 8 mL Vacutainer Cell Preparation Tubes, from which PBMCs were isolated by centrifugation and then cryopreserved.

Recombination linked TRBV30 to TRBJ2-1, with no confidently assigned D gene. This TCR was recovered from a human donor with classical Hodgkin lymphoma. Sequencing was performed on peripheral blood mononuclear cells (PBMCs), taken before the second cycle of nivolumab. The CDR3 reads as follows: CAWSGLGVYNEQFF. At the DNA level, the sequence is TGTGCCTGGAGTGGGCTAGGAGTTTACAATGAGCAGTTCTTC.